This T cell receptor (beta chain) was retrieved from a study of cytomegalovirus exposure and HLA in healthy donors. Germline V gene sequence: CDR1 SQVTM, CDR2 ANQGSEA. V was pared by 3 bases and J by 1 base, with 9 bases between. The CDR3 runs to 13 residues. With 60 Vbeta and 13 Jbeta primers, the PCR was carried out. Clones were sequenced by immunoSEQ multiplex PCR, and TCRdb holds only the in-frame ones, with some missing. The sample has over 150,000 clones, roughly 77% seen once. The chain is built from TRBV29-1 and TRBJ2-5, with D possibly matching TRBD2 (5 bases). The receptor's source is a male donor in good health and CMV-seronegative. Sequenced: PBMCs. The CDR3 region is CSVEAGVQETQYF. The CDR3 bases are TGCAGCGTTGAGGCCGGGGTCCAAGAGACCCAGTACTTC.